What follows is one T cell receptor (beta chain) and its context. This specimen belongs to a study of T cells in Graves' hyperthyroidism and ophthalmopathy. The source material, RNA transcripts, was used to amplify TCR beta CDR3 regions. During a first-round RT-PCR of the TCR CDR3, the HTBI primer set was used. TCRdb ran MiXCR on the multiplex PCR reads and lists one entry per CDR3 protein. Here the sample spans some 270,000 distinct CDR3 sequences, around 13% being singletons. Recently diagnosed hyperthyroidism of less than 2 months' duration affected patients aged 18 to 65. The receptor was derived from a woman aged 35 to 49 with Graves' hyperthyroidism. Sequencing was carried out using blood.

Here the CDR3 reads CASRTDRGTNEQFF. The CDR3 DNA sequence: TGTGCCAGTAGGACCGACAGGGGGACCAATGAGCAGTTCTTC. This chain joins TRBV19 and TRBJ2-1, with 9 bases identical to TRBD1. With V trimmed by 6 bases and J by 6 bases, 6 bases remained unmatched. CDR3 length equals 14 residues. In germline, CDR1 is LNHDA, CDR2 SQIVND (reference sequence). The full variable domain, rest sourced from reference TRBV19 and TRBJ2-1, is DGGITQSPKYLFRKEGQNVTLSCEQNLNHDAMYWYRQDPGQGLRLIYYSQIVNDFQKGDIAEGYSVSREKKESFPLTVTSAQKNPTAFYLCASRTDRGTNEQFFGPGTRLTVL.